The 22 T cell receptor beta chains in this list originate from one sample, sequenced in a study of cytomegalovirus exposure and HLA in healthy donors (dated 2017 in TCRdb). The receptor library was made with the immunoSEQ multiplex PCR assay. For the multiplex PCR, a mixture combining 60 forward primers for TCR Vbeta segments and 13 reverse primers for TCR Jbeta segments was used. TCRdb carries this immuneACCESS record with in-frame sequences only. Its versions omit some clonotypes, under half of them owing to an unresolved V gene in the studies checked, with the rest unexplained. This sample is represented by some 120,000 clones; roughly 84% of them were singletons. The top ten constitute almost 3% of the sample. Sequenced input: PBMCs. These TCRs come from a woman younger than 35 in good health and CMV-seropositive.

The chain is built from TRBV5-4 and TRBJ2-2, with D unresolved. This CDR3 contains 14 residues. Germline loops: CDR1 SGHNT, CDR2 YYREEE (reference sequence). Trimming took off 1 base at V and 5 bases at J, with 9 bases between the two ends. Here the CDR3 reads CASSLLSQTGELFF. The CDR3 bases are TGTGCCAGCAGCTTGTTGTCACAAACCGGGGAGCTGTTTTTT.

This clone has more than one count but fewer than ten. The CDR3 is CASSLRAGTSFYEQYF. In DNA, the CDR3 is TGTGCCAGCAGCTTACGTGCCGGGACATCTTTCTACGAGCAGTACTTC. The J gene is TRBJ2-7, the V gene TRBV11-2; possibly TRBD1 for D (6 bases). CDR1 SGHAT and CDR2 FQNNGV come from the germline V gene. The CDR3 sequence is 16 residues long. V shed 2 bases and J shed 3 bases, with 17 bases lying between them. The variable domain in full, completed from reference TRBV11-2 and TRBJ2-7, reads EAGVAQSPRYKIIEKRQSVAFWCNPISGHATLYWYQQILGQGPKLLIQFQNNGVVDDSQLPKDRFSAERLKGVDSTLKIQPAKLEDSAVYLCASSLRAGTSFYEQYFGPGTRLTVT.

CDR3 residues: CAISEGTGDKYF. The CDR3 DNA follows: TGTGCCATCAGTGAAGGGACAGGGGATAAGTATTTT. The V gene is TRBV10-3, the J gene TRBJ2-3, with 10 bases matching TRBD1. V lost 3 bases to trimming and J lost 13 bases; unmatched junction nucleotides: 4. CDR3 length equals 12 residues. The germline gives CDR1 ENHRY, CDR2 SYGVKD.

The DNA for the CDR3 is TGCGCCAGCAGCTTGAGGGCGACTAGCCCCTTCTCCTACAATGAGCAGTTCTTC. The encoded protein is CASSLRATSPFSYNEQFF. The chain has TRBV5-1 and TRBJ2-1; 7 nucleotides line up with TRBD2. CDR3 length: 18 amino acids. Germline CDR1 SGHRS, CDR2 YFSETQ. Losses at the gene ends were 1 base for V and 0 bases for J; bases not matched to a gene: 10.

V gene TRBV29-1 combines with J gene TRBJ1-1; D is ambiguous. The CDR3 runs to 11 residues. The germline V gene encodes CDR1 SQVTM and CDR2 ANQGSEA. V lost 6 bases to trimming and J lost 9 bases, with 14 bases between them. The CDR3 region has the DNA TGCAGCGTGGTCCCCGGGAAAAAAGCTTTCTTT. As protein: CSVVPGKKAFF.

This sequence joins TRBV5-1 and TRBJ1-1; the D gene is possibly TRBD1 (6 bases). The ends were cut back, 0 bases at V and 0 bases at J, with 9 bases in the middle. CDR1 is SGHRS and CDR2 is YFSETQ in the germline V gene. The length of the CDR3 is 15 residues. CDR3 DNA sequence: TGCGCCAGCAGCTTGGGTGGGGACATGAACACTGAAGCTTTCTTT. It yields the protein CASSLGGDMNTEAFF. Supplemented by reference TRBV5-1 and TRBJ1-1, the full variable domain reads KAGVTQTPRYLIKTRGQQVTLSCSPISGHRSVSWYQQTPGQGLQFLFEYFSETQRNKGNFPGRFSGRQFSNSRSEMNVSTLELGDSALYLCASSLGGDMNTEAFFGQGTRLTVV.

The J gene is TRBJ2-2, the V gene TRBV11-2, with 7 bases matching TRBD1. The CDR3 consists of 14 residues. Germline V lookup: CDR1 SGHAT, CDR2 FQNNGV. V shed 5 bases and J 2 bases; nucleotides not matched to a gene: 2. CDR3 sequence reads: CASSRDRNTGELFF. The DNA for the CDR3 is TGTGCCAGCAGCCGGGACAGAAACACCGGGGAGCTGTTTTTT.

The chain links TRBV5-8 to TRBJ2-5, with 8 positions matching TRBD1. CDR3 length: 19 amino acids. Germline-derived CDR1 and CDR2 are SGHTS and YDEGEE. The V gene end was trimmed by 3 bases and the J gene end by 5 bases; junction bases not matched to a gene: 21. CDR3 coding DNA: TGTGCCAGCAGCTGGATTGTTACCGGGACAGGCCCTAGGATCGAGACCCAGTACTTC. This translates into CASSWIVTGTGPRIETQYF.

This clone has just a few counts. The chain recombines TRBV7-9 with TRBJ1-1; D gene uncertain. The germline gives CDR1 SEHNR, CDR2 FQNEAQ (reference sequence). Trimming shortened V by 5 bases and J by 0 bases, and 7 bases separated the two germline ends. The CDR3 has 13 amino acids. The CDR3 DNA reads TGTGCCAGCAGCGTCCCAGTGAACACTGAAGCTTTCTTT. Translated, it gives CASSVPVNTEAFF. The full variable domain, in which reference TRBV7-9 and TRBJ1-1 provide the parts outside the CDR3, is DTGVSQNPRHKITKRGQNVTFRCDPISEHNRLYWYRQTLGQGPEFLTYFQNEAQLEKSRLLSDRFSAERPKGSFSTLEIQRTEQGDSAMYLCASSVPVNTEAFFGQGTRLTVV.

The J gene is TRBJ1-6, the V gene TRBV5-6; TRBD1 matches 10 bases. Germline CDR1 reads SGHDT; CDR2 reads YYEEEE. The V and J ends lost 4 bases and 7 bases, in that order; junction bases with no gene match: 14. The CDR3 is 18 residues long. The CDR3 nucleotides read TGTGCCAGCAGCCCCGGGACAGGGGAAGGAGTATACAATTCACCCCTCCACTTT. Translation gives CASSPGTGEGVYNSPLHF. The complete variable domain, with remaining parts taken from reference TRBV5-6 and TRBJ1-6, reads DAGVTQSPTHLIKTRGQQVTLRCSPKSGHDTVSWYQQALGQGPQFIFQYYEEEERQRGNFPDRFSGHQFPNYSSELNVNALLLGDSALYLCASSPGTGEGVYNSPLHFGNGTRLTVT.

In this sample, this clone turned up a few times. The V call is TRBV5-5, the J call TRBJ2-2; D is possibly TRBD2 (6 bases). Germline-derived CDR1 and CDR2 are SGHKS and YYEKEE (reference sequence). The CDR3 loop spans 16 amino acids. Trimming removed 0 bases from V and 4 bases from J, with 13 bases in between. CDR3 sequence: CASSLASGTATGELFF. The CDR3 DNA reads TGTGCCAGCAGCTTGGCCTCCGGGACTGCCACCGGGGAGCTGTTTTTT.

The chain joins TRBV6-4 to TRBJ2-7; D possibly corresponds to TRBD2 (6 bases). Germline V lookup: CDR1 MRHNA, CDR2 SNTAGT. The CDR3 totals 13 residues. Trimming removed 2 bases from V and 6 bases from J, with 11 bases in between. The CDR3 coding sequence is TGTGCCAGCAGTGACACCTGGGACTCCGAGCAGTACTTC. This sequence encodes CASSDTWDSEQYF.

V gene TRBV7-2 combines with J gene TRBJ2-7; D might be TRBD1 (6 bases). V was cut by 0 bases and J by 2 bases, with 14 bases left in between. The length of the CDR3 is 16 residues. CDR1 is SGHTA, CDR2 FQGNSA, per germline. This chain's CDR3 is CASSLAPGTLAYEQYF. The CDR3 DNA is TGTGCCAGCAGCTTAGCTCCCGGGACACTAGCCTACGAGCAGTACTTC.

The chain joins TRBV19 to TRBJ1-6; tentatively, D is TRBD1 (5 bases). The CDR3 length is 15 residues. In germline, CDR1 is LNHDA, CDR2 SQIVND (reference sequence). The V end was cut by 5 bases, the J end by 6 bases, with 14 bases between. CDR3 residues: CASSPDSLFNSPLHF. For the CDR3, the DNA is TGTGCCAGTAGTCCCGACAGCCTCTTTAATTCACCCCTCCACTTT.

V is TRBV25-1 and J is TRBJ2-7, with TRBD1 matching 11 bases. The CDR3 totals 17 residues. J lost 6 bases, V lost 4 bases, and 14 bases had no gene match. Germline lookup yields CDR1 MGHDK and CDR2 SYGVNS. The CDR3 region is CASSGRRGQGGPLEQYF. DNA of the CDR3: TGTGCCAGCAGTGGGCGGAGGGGACAGGGGGGTCCCCTCGAGCAGTACTTC.

The V gene is TRBV4-1, the J gene TRBJ2-1; 8 bases map to TRBD2. Germline assignment: CDR1 MGHRA and CDR2 YSYEKL. The length of the CDR3 is 15 residues. Trimming took 3 bases from V and 2 from J; bases not matched to a gene: 3. The CDR3 reads CASSHGGAAYNEQFF. The CDR3 bases are TGCGCCAGCAGCCACGGGGGGGCCGCCTACAATGAGCAGTTCTTC.

The chain is built from TRBV12-5 and TRBJ2-5, with D possibly matching TRBD1 (5 bases). This CDR3 has 12 residues. V was trimmed by 7 bases and J by 5 bases, leaving 11 bases between them. CDR1 and CDR2 from the germline V gene are LGHNT and FRNRAP. DNA of the CDR3: TGTGCTAGTGATAAAGGGGATGAGACCCAGTACTTC. This codes for CASDKGDETQYF.

The chain carries TRBV5-4 and TRBJ1-3; 7 bases map to TRBD1. This CDR3 comprises 17 residues. The V gene's germline CDR1 is SGHNT and CDR2 YYREEE (reference sequence). Losses at the gene ends were 1 base for V and 0 bases for J; bases not matched to a gene: 7. For the CDR3, the DNA is TGTGCCAGCAGCTTGATGGGACAGCCGCTCTCTGGAAACACCATATATTTT. Protein: CASSLMGQPLSGNTIYF.

In DNA form, the CDR3 reads TGTGCCAGCAGCTTAGTGATCGGGAACACTGAAGCTTTCTTT. This codes for CASSLVIGNTEAFF. V and J are TRBV11-2 and TRBJ1-1; D is undetermined. V was clipped by 1 base and J by 1 base, with 7 bases between them. CDR3 length: 14 residues. The germline V gene encodes CDR1 SGHAT and CDR2 FQNNGV.

The J gene is TRBJ1-4, the V gene TRBV9; 11 bases are shared with TRBD1. V trimming: 0 bases; J trimming: 2 bases; junction bases outside the gene matches: 0. The CDR3 has 16 amino acids. Germline V gene sequence: CDR1 SGDLS, CDR2 YYNGEE. Here the CDR3 reads CASSVGTGGTNEKLFF. As DNA, the CDR3 is TGTGCCAGCAGCGTAGGGACAGGGGGCACTAATGAAAAACTGTTTTTT.

As for this clone: The junction and the germline gene differ at one end; a read error may be behind it. The J gene is TRBJ2-1, the V gene TRBV7-9; 8 nucleotides agree with TRBD2. Germline CDR1 reads SEHNR; CDR2 reads FQNEAQ (reference sequence). The CDR3 has 15 amino acids. CDR3 amino acids: CASSSGGASSNEQFF. The CDR3 DNA sequence: TGTGCCAGCAGCTCCGGGGGGGCATCCTCCAATGAGCAGTTCTTC.

The chain carries TRBV19 and TRBJ1-2, with D possibly TRBD1 on 6 matching bases. CDR3 length: 14 amino acids. V was pared by 5 bases and J by 4 bases, with 14 bases between. Germline V CDR1 and CDR2: LNHDA, SQIVND (reference sequence). CDR3 amino acids: CASSAQGVGYGYTF. For the CDR3, the DNA is TGTGCCAGTAGTGCACAGGGTGTTGGCTATGGCTACACCTTC. Combining the CDR3 with reference TRBV19 and TRBJ1-2 gives the whole variable domain DGGITQSPKYLFRKEGQNVTLSCEQNLNHDAMYWYRQDPGQGLRLIYYSQIVNDFQKGDIAEGYSVSREKKESFPLTVTSAQKNPTAFYLCASSAQGVGYGYTFGSGTRLTVV.